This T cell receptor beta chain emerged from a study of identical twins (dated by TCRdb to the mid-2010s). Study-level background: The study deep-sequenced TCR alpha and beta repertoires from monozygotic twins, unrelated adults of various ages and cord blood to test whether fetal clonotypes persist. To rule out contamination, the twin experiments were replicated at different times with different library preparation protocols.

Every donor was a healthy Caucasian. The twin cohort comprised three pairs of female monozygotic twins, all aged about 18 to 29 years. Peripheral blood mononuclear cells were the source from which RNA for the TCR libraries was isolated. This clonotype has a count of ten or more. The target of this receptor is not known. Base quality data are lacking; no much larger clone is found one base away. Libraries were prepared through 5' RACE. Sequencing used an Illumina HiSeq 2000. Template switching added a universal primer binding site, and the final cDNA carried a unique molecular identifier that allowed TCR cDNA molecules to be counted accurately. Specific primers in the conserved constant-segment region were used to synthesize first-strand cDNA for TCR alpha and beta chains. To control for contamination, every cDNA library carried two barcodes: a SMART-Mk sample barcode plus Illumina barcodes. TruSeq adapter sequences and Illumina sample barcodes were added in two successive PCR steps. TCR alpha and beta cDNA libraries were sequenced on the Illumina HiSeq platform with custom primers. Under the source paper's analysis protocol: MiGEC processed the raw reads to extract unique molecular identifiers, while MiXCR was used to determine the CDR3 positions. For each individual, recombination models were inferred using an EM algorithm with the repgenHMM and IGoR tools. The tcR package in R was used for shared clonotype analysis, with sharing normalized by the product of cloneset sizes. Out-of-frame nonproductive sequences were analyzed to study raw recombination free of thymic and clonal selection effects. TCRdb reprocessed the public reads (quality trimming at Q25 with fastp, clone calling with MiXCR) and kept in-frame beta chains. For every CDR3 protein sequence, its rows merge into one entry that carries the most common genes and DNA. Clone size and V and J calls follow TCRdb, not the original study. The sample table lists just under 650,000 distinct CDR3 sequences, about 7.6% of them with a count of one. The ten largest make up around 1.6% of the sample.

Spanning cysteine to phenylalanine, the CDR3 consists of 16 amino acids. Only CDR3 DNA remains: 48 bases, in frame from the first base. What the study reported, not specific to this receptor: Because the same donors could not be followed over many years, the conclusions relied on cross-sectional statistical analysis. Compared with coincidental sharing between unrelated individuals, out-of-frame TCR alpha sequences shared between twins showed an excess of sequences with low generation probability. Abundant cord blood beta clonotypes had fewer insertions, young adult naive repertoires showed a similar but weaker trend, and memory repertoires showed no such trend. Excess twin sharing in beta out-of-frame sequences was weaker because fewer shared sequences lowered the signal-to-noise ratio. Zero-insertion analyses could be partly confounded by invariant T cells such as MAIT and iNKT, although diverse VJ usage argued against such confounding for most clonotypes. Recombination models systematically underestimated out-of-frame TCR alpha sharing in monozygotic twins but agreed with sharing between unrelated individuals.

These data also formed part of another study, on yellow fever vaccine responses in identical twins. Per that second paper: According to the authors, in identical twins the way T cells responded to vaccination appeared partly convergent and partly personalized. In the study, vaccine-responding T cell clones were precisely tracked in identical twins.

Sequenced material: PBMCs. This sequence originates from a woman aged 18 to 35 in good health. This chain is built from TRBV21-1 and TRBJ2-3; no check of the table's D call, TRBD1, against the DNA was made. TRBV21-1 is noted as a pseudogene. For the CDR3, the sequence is CASSKFPGHSTDTQYF. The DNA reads TGTGCCAGCAGCAAATTTCCAGGACACAGCACAGATACGCAGTATTTT.